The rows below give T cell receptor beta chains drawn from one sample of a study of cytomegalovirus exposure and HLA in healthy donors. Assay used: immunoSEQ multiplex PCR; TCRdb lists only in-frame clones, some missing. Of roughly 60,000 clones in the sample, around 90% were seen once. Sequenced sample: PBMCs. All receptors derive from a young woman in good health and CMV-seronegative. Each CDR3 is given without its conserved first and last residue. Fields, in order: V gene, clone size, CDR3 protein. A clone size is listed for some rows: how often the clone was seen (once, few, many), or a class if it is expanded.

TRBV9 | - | ASSVEGGQGPHEQY
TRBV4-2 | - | ASSQDGQGIGYGYT
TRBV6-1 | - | ASFGGLGSDTQY
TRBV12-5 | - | ASGLVFGKLPLCTDTQY
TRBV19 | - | ASRRNEGNTEAF
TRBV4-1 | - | ASSLLGATGELF
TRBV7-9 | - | ASSQGTTKPGGYT
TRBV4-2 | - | ASSQDAPPGGGTGELF
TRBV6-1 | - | ASSEWDRGPLTEAF
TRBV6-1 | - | ASLMNTNYEQY
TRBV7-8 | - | ASSPSLNTEAF
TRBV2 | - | ASTQDRGANYGYT
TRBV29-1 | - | SGGSHRSNYGYT
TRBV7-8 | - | ASSPLGTLHTDTQY
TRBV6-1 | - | ASSEVGGSSDTQY
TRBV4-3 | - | ASSQDAGTSGANVLT
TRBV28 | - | ASSSPGGAEAF
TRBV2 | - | ASSGDQPQH
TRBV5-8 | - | ASSLRTDYNEQF
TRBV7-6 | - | ASSFGGALEQY
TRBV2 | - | ASSEQGRYGYT
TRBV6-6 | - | ASKEEGLSDTQY
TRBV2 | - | ASNSRGATGNTIY
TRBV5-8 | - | ASSPGYLSTEAF
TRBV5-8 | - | ASSLEGQGGTEAF
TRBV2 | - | ASRREKLQETQY
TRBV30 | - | AWSVLAYGTQY
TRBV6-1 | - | ASSPTGTTYEQY
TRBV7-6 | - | ASSLQGANEQF
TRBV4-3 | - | ASSQGWVTGGYEQY
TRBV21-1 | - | AIPTGYFEKLF
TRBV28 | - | ASSPSGFSYEQY
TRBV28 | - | ASSFRVGSTEAF
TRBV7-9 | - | ASSPILGTVNTEAF
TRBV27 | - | ASRASGGRKF
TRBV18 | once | ASSPPSQGETQY
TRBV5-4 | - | ASSPDRGRVGEQY
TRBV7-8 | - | ASSDYGTSGRGTDTQY
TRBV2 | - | ASRARDRGYEQY
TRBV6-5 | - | ASSHLPDRGYEQY
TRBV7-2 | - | ASSSRTSGGVDTQY